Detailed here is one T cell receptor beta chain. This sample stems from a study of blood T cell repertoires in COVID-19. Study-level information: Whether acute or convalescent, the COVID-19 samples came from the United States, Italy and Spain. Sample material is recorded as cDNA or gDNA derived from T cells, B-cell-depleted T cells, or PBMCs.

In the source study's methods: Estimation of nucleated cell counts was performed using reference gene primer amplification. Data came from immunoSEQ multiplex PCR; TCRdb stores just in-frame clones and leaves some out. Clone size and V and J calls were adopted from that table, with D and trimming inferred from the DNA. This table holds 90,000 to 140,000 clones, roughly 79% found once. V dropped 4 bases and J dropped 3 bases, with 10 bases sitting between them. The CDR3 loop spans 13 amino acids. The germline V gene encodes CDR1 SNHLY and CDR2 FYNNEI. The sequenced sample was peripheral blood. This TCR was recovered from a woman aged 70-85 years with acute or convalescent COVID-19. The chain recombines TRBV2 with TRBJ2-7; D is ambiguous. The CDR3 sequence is CASSGSPLYEQYF. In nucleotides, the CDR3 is TGTGCCAGCAGTGGGAGTCCCCTCTACGAGCAGTACTTC.